The sequence of this TCR beta chain was determined in a study of regulatory and conventional T cells in RAG deficiency. Germline values: CDR1 LNHDA, CDR2 SQIVND (reference sequence). Trimming shortened V by 7 bases and J by 7 bases, and 21 bases separated the two germline ends. The CDR3 has 15 residues. General study results and limits: Control T-cell subsets had markedly higher Shannon entropy and lower Simpson indices than RAG-deficient patients. Other subsets showed around 9.4-fold reductions, but Treg unique TCR beta sequences fell approximately 90-fold in these patients. In Omenn syndrome, sorted "Tregs" may be peripherally activated cells.

Points on this clone: The antigen remains undetermined.

The sorted regulatory T cells were CD4+, CD25-high and CD127-low, with genomic DNA sequenced. Only in-frame clones appear in the TCRdb table, and some are missing; sequencing was by immunoSEQ multiplex PCR. The repertoire holds roughly 28,000 clones, over 80% seen once, with roughly 0.83% in the top ten. This sample also belongs to another study, concerning regulatory T cells. As that study records: The primer mix had 52 TRBV and 13 TRBJ primers. In patients, unique TRB V-J pairs were restricted and V/J usage skewed, especially in Tregs.

The clonotype comes from a human donor in good health. This chain connects TRBV19 to TRBJ2-3, with D possibly TRBD2 on 5 matching bases. The sequencing input was Tregs sorted from blood. The CDR3 spells CASNYRLAVTNTQYF. CDR3 coding DNA: TGTGCCAGTAACTATCGGCTAGCTGTCACGAATACGCAGTATTTT.